This is a list of T cell receptor beta chains from one sample in a study of T-cell memory formation after mild COVID-19. A single record per CDR3 protein comes from TCRdb applying MiXCR to the 5' RACE reads. The table records 300,000 to 400,000 distinct CDR3 sequences, around a sixth of them present only once. The sequencing input was PBMCs or a T cell subset sorted from them (not recorded which). These receptors were obtained from a man between 18 and 35 years old who had mild COVID-19 (a few samples of this study predate the infection). Cell type and time point are not known. Both conserved end residues are part of each CDR3. The D gene is left open where the match is weak. Clone size is not always given. Where it is, it says once, few, many or a class for expanded clones.

TRBJ2-2,many,NA,16,TRBV5-1,CASSLPGPANTGELFF,TGCGCCAGCAGCTTGCCGGGACCAGCGAACACCGGGGAGCTGTTTTTT
TRBJ1-5,few,TRBD1,14,TRBV24-1,CATSDGTGSRPQHF,TGTGCCACCAGTGATGGGACAGGGAGCCGGCCCCAGCATTTT
TRBJ1-3,NA,NA,16,TRBV11-3,CASSLGGGSSGNTIYF,TGTGCCAGCAGCTTAGGAGGGGGTTCGTCTGGAAACACCATATATTTT
TRBJ1-6,few,TRBD1,19,TRBV12-3/TRBV12-4,CASTAPTGDASSYNSPLHF,TGTGCCAGCACGGCCCCTACAGGGGACGCAAGCTCCTATAATTCACCCCTCCACTTT
TRBJ2-7,few,TRBD2,16,TRBV5-5,CASSFPSGGASYEQYF,TGTGCCAGCAGCTTTCCTAGCGGGGGGGCCAGTTACGAGCAGTACTTC
TRBJ1-5,NA,NA,15,TRBV18,CASSETGIGIQPQHF,TGTGCCAGCTCAGAAACAGGGATCGGGATCCAGCCCCAGCATTTT
TRBJ1-5,few,NA,14,TRBV15,CATSREMGNQPQHF,TGTGCCACCAGCAGAGAGATGGGAAATCAGCCCCAGCATTTT
TRBJ2-3,NA,NA,13,TRBV4-1,CASRPTSGDTQYF,TGCGCCAGCAGGCCCACGAGCGGAGATACGCAGTATTTT
TRBJ2-1,NA,TRBD2,14,TRBV7-2,CASREAGVYNEQFF,TGTGCCAGCAGGGAGGCGGGGGTCTACAATGAGCAGTTCTTC
TRBJ1-5,few,NA,15,TRBV7-9,CASSLAPGLEQPQHF,TGTGCCAGCAGCTTAGCGCCAGGGTTGGAGCAGCCCCAGCATTTT
TRBJ1-2,NA,NA,15,TRBV9,CASSTQGFREGGYTF,TGTGCCAGCAGCACACAGGGATTTCGAGAGGGTGGCTACACCTTC
TRBJ1-1,NA,NA,15,TRBV4-2,CASSQGYQGLGEAFF,TGTGCCAGCAGCCAAGGTTACCAGGGGTTGGGTGAAGCTTTCTTT
TRBJ2-5,few,NA,14,TRBV4-3,CASSQGQQGETQYF,TGCGCCAGCAGCCAAGGACAGCAGGGGGAGACCCAGTACTTC
TRBJ2-5,many,NA,13,TRBV10-3,CAIMGDGEETQYF,TGTGCCATCATGGGGGACGGAGAAGAGACCCAGTACTTC
TRBJ2-3,few,NA,13,TRBV7-2,CASSPIFGDTQYF,TGTGCCAGCAGCCCGATCTTTGGAGATACGCAGTATTTT
TRBJ1-1,many,NA,16,TRBV5-4,CASRRIGGQKNTEAFF,TGTGCCAGCAGGCGCATAGGGGGACAAAAGAACACTGAAGCTTTCTTT
TRBJ2-3,many,NA,16,TRBV4-1,CASSQEAGPNTDTQYF,TGCGCCAGCAGCCAAGAGGCGGGGCCCAACACAGATACGCAGTATTTT
TRBJ1-6,few,NA,17,TRBV5-1,CASSLAGPNIYNSPLHF,TGCGCCAGCAGCTTGGCTGGCCCGAATATTTATAATTCACCCCTCCACTTT
TRBJ2-3,NA,TRBD1,15,TRBV5-1,CASSLGSGGAYTQYF,TGCGCCAGCAGCTTGGGATCAGGGGGCGCCTATACGCAGTATTTT
TRBJ2-2,few,NA,13,TRBV24-1,CATSGWGTGELFF,TGTGCCACCAGTGGATGGGGAACCGGGGAGCTGTTTTTT
TRBJ2-1,NA,TRBD1,13,TRBV7-3,CASSMGQYNEQFF,TGTGCCAGCAGCATGGGACAGTACAATGAGCAGTTCTTC
TRBJ1-2,NA,TRBD1,17,TRBV4-3,CASSQDLGQRYNYGYTF,TGCGCCAGCAGCCAAGATTTGGGACAGCGTTATAACTATGGCTACACCTTC
TRBJ1-5,few,TRBD1,15,TRBV6-2/TRBV6-3,CASSYGGTGDQPQHF,TGTGCCAGCAGTTACGGGGGGACAGGGGATCAGCCCCAGCATTTT
TRBJ2-7,few,NA,12,TRBV20-1,CSARDRSYEQYF,TGCAGTGCTAGAGATCGAAGCTACGAGCAGTACTTC
TRBJ1-1,few,NA,16,TRBV5-1,CASSLVRGDDGTEAFF,TGCGCCAGCAGCTTGGTCAGGGGCGATGATGGCACTGAAGCTTTCTTT
TRBJ2-2,NA,NA,14,TRBV2,CASSRLELTGELIF,TGTGCCAGCAGTCGCTTGGAGCTCACCGGGGAGCTGATTTTT
TRBJ2-7,NA,TRBD2,15,TRBV18,CASSPGGGGTYEQYF,TGTGCCAGCTCACCGGGCGGGGGAGGAACCTACGAGCAGTACTTC
TRBJ2-1,few,NA,13,TRBV7-9,CASSLGGSNEQFF,TGTGCCAGCAGCTTAGGAGGGTCCAATGAGCAGTTCTTC
TRBJ2-5,few,TRBD1,15,TRBV7-9,CASSLIQGMPETQYF,TGTGCCAGCAGCTTAATACAGGGGATGCCAGAGACCCAGTACTTC
TRBJ2-5,few,TRBD2,15,TRBV20-1,CSASASGGHQETQYF,TGCAGTGCCAGCGCCAGCGGGGGGCATCAAGAGACCCAGTACTTC
TRBJ2-1,NA,TRBD1,16,TRBV24-1,CATSDPWRDRNHEQFF,TGTGCCACCAGTGATCCTTGGCGGGACAGGAATCATGAGCAGTTCTTC
TRBJ1-1,NA,NA,15,TRBV5-1,CASSLVPGKNTEAFF,TGCGCCAGCAGCTTGGTTCCAGGAAAGAACACTGAAGCTTTCTTT
TRBJ1-2,many,NA,17,TRBV5-1,CASSLVVGTDPPYGYTF,TGCGCCAGCAGCTTGGTTGTCGGGACCGACCCGCCCTATGGCTACACCTTC